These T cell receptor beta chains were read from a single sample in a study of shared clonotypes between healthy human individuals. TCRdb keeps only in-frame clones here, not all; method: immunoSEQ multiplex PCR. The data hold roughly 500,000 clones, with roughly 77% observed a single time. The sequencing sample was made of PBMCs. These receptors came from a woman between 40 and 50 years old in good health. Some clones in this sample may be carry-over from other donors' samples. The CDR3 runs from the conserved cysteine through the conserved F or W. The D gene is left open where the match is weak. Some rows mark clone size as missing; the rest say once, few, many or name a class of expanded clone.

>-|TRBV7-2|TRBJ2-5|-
CASSLPNQETQYF
TGTGCCAGCAGCTTACCTAACCAAGAGACCCAGTACTTC
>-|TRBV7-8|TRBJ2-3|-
CASTPRFLVLGDTQYF
TGTGCCAGCACCCCTCGGTTCCTAGTTCTGGGAGATACGCAGTATTTT
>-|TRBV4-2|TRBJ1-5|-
CASSQGGEQPQHF
TGTGCCAGCAGCCAAGGGGGGGAACAGCCCCAGCATTTT
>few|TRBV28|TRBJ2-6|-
CASSSFPGNLAGANVLTF
TGTGCCAGCAGTTCCTTCCCCGGGAACCTGGCTGGGGCCAACGTCCTGACTTTC
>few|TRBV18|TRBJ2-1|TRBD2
CASSPWTSGAYNEQFF
TGTGCCAGCTCACCATGGACTAGCGGAGCTTACAATGAGCAGTTCTTC
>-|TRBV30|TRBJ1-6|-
CAWSDAGSYNSPLHF
TGTGCCTGGAGCGACGCCGGCTCCTATAATTCACCCCTCCACTTT
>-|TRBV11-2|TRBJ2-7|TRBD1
CASSSDRVHEQYF
TGTGCCAGCAGCTCGGACAGGGTCCACGAGCAGTACTTC
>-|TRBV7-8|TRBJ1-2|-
CASSLSADRYGYTF
TGTGCCAGCAGCTTATCGGCTGATCGCTATGGCTACACCTTC
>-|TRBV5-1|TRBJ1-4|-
CASSRSLNEKLFF
TGCGCCAGCAGCAGGAGTCTGAATGAAAAACTGTTTTTT
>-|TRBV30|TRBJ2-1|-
CAWSYGSYNEQFF
TGTGCCTGGAGTTACGGTTCCTACAATGAGCAGTTCTTC
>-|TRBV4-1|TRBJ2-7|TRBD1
CASSQDLNTGTAEQYF
TGCGCCAGCAGCCAAGATCTGAATACCGGGACAGCCGAGCAGTACTTC
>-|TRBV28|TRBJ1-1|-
CASSLRGPTEAFF
TGTGCCAGCAGTCTAAGGGGACCCACTGAAGCTTTCTTT
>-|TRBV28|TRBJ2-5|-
CASSLVETQYF
TGTGCCAGCAGTTTAGTAGAGACCCAGTACTTC
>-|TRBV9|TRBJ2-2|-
CASSVEGGGIAGELFF
TGTGCCAGCAGCGTAGAAGGGGGTGGAATCGCCGGGGAGCTGTTTTTT
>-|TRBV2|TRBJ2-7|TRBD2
CASSGGTSGITSGEQYF
TGTGCCAGCAGTGGGGGGACTAGCGGGATTACTTCAGGCGAGCAGTACTTC
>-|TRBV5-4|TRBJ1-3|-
CASSRTGLSGNTIYF
TGTGCCAGCAGCCGAACAGGACTCTCTGGAAACACCATATATTTT
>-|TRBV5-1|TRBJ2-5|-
CASSSRGHQETQYF
TGCGCCAGCAGCTCAAGGGGCCACCAAGAGACCCAGTACTTC
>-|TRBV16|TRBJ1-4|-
CASSQSRGTNEKLFF
TGTGCCAGCAGCCAATCGAGGGGGACGAATGAAAAACTGTTTTTT
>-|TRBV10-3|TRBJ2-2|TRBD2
CAMGASGSYTGELFF
TGTGCCATGGGGGCTAGCGGGAGTTACACCGGGGAGCTGTTTTTT
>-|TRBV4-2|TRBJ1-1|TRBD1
CASSIDRANTEAFF
TGTGCCAGCAGCATAGACAGGGCGAACACTGAAGCTTTCTTT
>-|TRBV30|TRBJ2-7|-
CAWRGIGSVYEQYF
TGTGCCTGGAGGGGGATAGGCAGCGTCTACGAGCAGTACTTC
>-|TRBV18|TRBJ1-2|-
CASSPATGVNYGYTF
TGTGCCAGCTCACCAGCGACAGGAGTCAACTATGGCTACACCTTC
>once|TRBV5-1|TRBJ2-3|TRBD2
CASSAGLAGGVDTQYF
TGCGCCAGCAGCGCTGGACTAGCGGGAGGTGTAGATACGCAGTATTTT
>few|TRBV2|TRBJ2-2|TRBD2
CASIKELAGGVGELFF
TGTGCCAGCATCAAAGAGCTAGCGGGAGGAGTCGGGGAGCTGTTTTTT
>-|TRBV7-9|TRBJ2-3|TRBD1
CASSFSGGQGPDTQYF
TGTGCCAGCAGCTTTAGTGGAGGACAGGGCCCAGATACGCAGTATTTT
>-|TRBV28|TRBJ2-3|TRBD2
CASSGLAGQGLDTQYF
TGTGCCAGCAGTGGCCTAGCGGGACAAGGGTTAGATACGCAGTATTTT
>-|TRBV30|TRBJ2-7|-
CAWSPVTRELGFYEQYF
TGTGCCTGGAGCCCAGTCACTAGGGAACTGGGTTTTTACGAGCAGTACTTC
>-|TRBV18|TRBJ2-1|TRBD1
CASSLGTGGINEQFF
TGTGCCAGCTCCTTAGGGACAGGGGGTATCAATGAGCAGTTCTTC
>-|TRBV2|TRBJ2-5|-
CASSEERLSQETQYF
TGTGCCAGCAGTGAGGAGAGATTGAGTCAAGAGACCCAGTACTTC
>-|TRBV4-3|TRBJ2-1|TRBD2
CASSQTSDSYNEQFF
TGCGCCAGCAGCCAGACTAGCGACTCCTACAATGAGCAGTTCTTC
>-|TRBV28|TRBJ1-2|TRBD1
CASGQGGYHGYTF
TGTGCCAGTGGACAGGGAGGGTATCATGGCTACACCTTC
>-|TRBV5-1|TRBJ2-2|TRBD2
CASSLRTSGITGELFF
TGCGCCAGCAGCTTACGGACTAGCGGAATCACCGGGGAGCTGTTTTTT
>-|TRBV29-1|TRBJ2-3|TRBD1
CSVAGTGADTQYF
TGCAGCGTTGCCGGGACAGGGGCAGATACGCAGTATTTT
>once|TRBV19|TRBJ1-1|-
CASSNVGLSPSKEAFF
TGTGCCAGTAGTAATGTTGGCCTGAGCCCTTCCAAGGAAGCTTTCTTT
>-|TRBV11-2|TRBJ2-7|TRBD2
CASSLGSSSGSYEQYF
TGTGCCAGCAGCTTAGGCTCTAGTAGCGGGAGTTACGAGCAGTACTTC
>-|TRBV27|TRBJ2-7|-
CASSGEGRSYYEQYF
TGTGCCAGCAGCGGTGAAGGGAGAAGCTACTACGAGCAGTACTTC
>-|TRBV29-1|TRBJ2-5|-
CSVEELLGRETQYF
TGCAGCGTTGAAGAGCTTCTGGGCAGAGAGACCCAGTACTTC
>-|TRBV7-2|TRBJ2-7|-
CASSLAYRDEQYF
TGTGCCAGCAGCTTAGCTTACAGGGACGAGCAGTACTTC
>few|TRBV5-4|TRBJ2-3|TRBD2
CASSSGTSGRVTQYF
TGTGCCAGCAGCTCCGGGACTAGCGGGCGGGTTACGCAGTATTTT
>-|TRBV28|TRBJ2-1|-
CASSPEPSSREWFF
TGTGCCAGCAGCCCAGAGCCTAGTAGTCGGGAGTGGTTCTTC
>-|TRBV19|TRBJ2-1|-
CASIGSYNEQFF
TGTGCCAGTATCGGATCCTACAATGAGCAGTTCTTC
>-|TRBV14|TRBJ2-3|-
CASSQDEAGASTDTQYF
TGTGCCAGCAGCCAAGATGAGGCCGGGGCAAGCACAGATACGCAGTATTTT
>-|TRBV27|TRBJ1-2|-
CASRPPEANYGYTF
TGTGCCAGCAGGCCACCTGAGGCCAACTATGGCTACACCTTC
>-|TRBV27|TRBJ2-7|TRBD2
CASSLTSGTTSEQYF
TGTGCCAGCAGTTTAACTAGCGGGACAACCTCCGAGCAGTACTTC
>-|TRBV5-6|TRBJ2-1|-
CASSGRGRWVF
TGTGCCAGCAGCGGACGGGGTCGTTGGGTCTTC
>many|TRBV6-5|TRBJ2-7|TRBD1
CASRNTGARSYEQYF
TGTGCCAGCAGAAATACAGGGGCGCGCTCCTACGAGCAGTACTTC
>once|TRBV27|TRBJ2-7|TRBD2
CASRASGSRYEQYF
TGTGCCAGCAGGGCTAGCGGGAGTCGGTACGAGCAGTACTTC
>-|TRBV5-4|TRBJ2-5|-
CASSLVTASRRTQYF
TGTGCCAGCAGCTTGGTAACAGCCAGTCGTAGGACCCAGTACTTC
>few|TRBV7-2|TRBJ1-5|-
CASSPRWGPDQPQHF
TGTGCCAGCAGCCCCAGATGGGGGCCCGATCAGCCCCAGCATTTT
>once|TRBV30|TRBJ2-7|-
CAWNSGYEQYF
TGTGCCTGGAATTCAGGGTACGAGCAGTACTTC
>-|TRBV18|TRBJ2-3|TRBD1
CASSPGTGGDTQYF
TGTGCCAGCTCACCAGGGACAGGGGGAGATACGCAGTATTTT
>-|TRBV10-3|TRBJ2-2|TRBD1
CATLGQGLPGELFF
TGTGCCACCCTGGGACAGGGGTTGCCCGGGGAGCTGTTTTTT